Listed here are 18 T cell receptor beta chains from one sample, sequenced in a study of blood T cell repertoires in COVID-19. The protocol was immunoSEQ multiplex PCR, while the TCRdb copy is restricted to in-frame clones and leaves out a portion. Of 68,000 or so clones detected, more than 70% appear once; the ten largest clones hold 3.5% to 4.5%. The sample was peripheral blood. The source of these receptors is a man aged 50 or older with acute or convalescent COVID-19.

This clone was seen just once. This chain uses TRBV24-1 with TRBJ1-2; possible D gene TRBD1, 5 bases. The V end lost 6 bases, the J end lost 8 bases, and 18 bases lay between the germline ends. The germline CDR1 and CDR2 sequences are KGHDR and SFDVKD. The CDR3 is made up of 14 amino acids. Here the CDR3 reads CATSIAGLLGGYTF. In nucleotides, the CDR3 is TGTGCCACCAGTATTGCGGGGCTCCTCGGCGGCTACACCTTC.

V and J are TRBV21-1 and TRBJ1-6; the table assigns TRBD1, which was not confirmed against the DNA. TRBV21-1 has pseudogene status. The CDR3 contains 17 residues. Written as DNA, the CDR3 is TGTGCCAGCAGCAAAGTCCAGGTAAGCTCCTATAATTCACCCCTCCACTTT. This gives the protein CASSKVQVSSYNSPLHF.

The rearrangement joins TRBV25-1 to TRBJ1-2; tentative D call: TRBD1 (6 bases). Per the germline V gene, CDR1 is MGHDK and CDR2 is SYGVNS. V lost 5 bases and J lost 6, with 16 bases in between. The CDR3 has 14 amino acids. The DNA for the CDR3 is TGTGCCAGCAGTACCATACAGGGAATTAATGGCTACACCTTC. It translates to CASSTIQGINGYTF.

The chain joins TRBV14 to TRBJ1-2; 8 nucleotides agree with TRBD1. Trimming took 1 base from V and 6 from J; bases not matched to a gene: 4. This CDR3 is built from 14 residues. The germline gives CDR1 SGHDN, CDR2 FVKESK. The chain's CDR3 is CASSQGPGGHGYTF. The DNA of the CDR3 is TGTGCCAGCAGCCAAGGGCCAGGGGGCCATGGCTACACCTTC.

The rearrangement links TRBV9 to TRBJ2-3; 8 bases line up with TRBD2. The J segment lost 8 bases and the V segment lost 4 bases, leaving 15 bases of the junction unmatched. This CDR3 is 16 amino acids long. CDR1 and CDR2 from the germline V gene are SGDLS and YYNGEE. This CDR3 is CASSPFRAGDTLTQYF. Here the CDR3 DNA reads TGTGCCAGCAGCCCTTTTCGAGCGGGGGATACCCTTACGCAGTATTTT.

J is TRBJ1-6 and V is TRBV3-1 (or the pseudogene TRBV3-2); D is perhaps TRBD1 (5 bases). There are 16 residues in the CDR3. Germline V gene data show CDR1 as LGHDT and CDR2 as YNNKEL (reference sequence). Trimming shortened V by 4 bases and J by 2 bases, and 12 bases separated the two germline ends. CDR3: CASSPMGGAYNSPLHF. The CDR3 DNA reads TGTGCCAGCAGCCCGATGGGGGGGGCCTATAATTCACCCCTCCACTTT.

The chain joins TRBV6-5 to TRBJ1-2; D uncertain. The CDR3 contains 13 residues. The germline CDR1 and CDR2 sequences are MNHEY and SVGAGI. V lost 2 bases and J lost 4, with 8 bases in between. In nucleotides, the CDR3 is TGTGCCAGCAGTTACGAGCTCGCCTATGGCTACACCTTC. Its protein product is CASSYELAYGYTF.

This sequence joins TRBV5-1 and TRBJ2-7; TRBD2 matches 11 bases. The CDR3 consists of 14 residues. Germline CDR1 is SGHRS and CDR2 is YFSETQ. Trimming removed 4 bases from V and 6 bases from J; junction bases left unmatched: 6. In DNA, the CDR3 is TGCGCCAGCAGCACCGGGACTAGCGGCCTCGAGCAGTACTTC. This codes for CASSTGTSGLEQYF.

V is TRBV4-1 and J is TRBJ1-3; D call uncertain. Germline CDR1 is MGHRA and CDR2 is YSYEKL. This CDR3 region has 15 residues. Between the trimmed V and J ends, which lost 3 bases and 2 bases, there was a span of 11 bases. As DNA, the CDR3 is TGCGCCAGCAGCCAGAGTTACAGTCCTGGAAACACCATATATTTT. Amino acids: CASSQSYSPGNTIYF.

This chain joins TRBV6-5 and TRBJ1-6; D call uncertain. The V gene's germline CDR1 is MNHEY and CDR2 SVGAGI. V was cut by 0 bases and J by 7 bases, with 10 bases left in between. This CDR3 is built from 15 residues. CDR3 protein: CASSYSNSLNSPLHF. The CDR3 nucleotides read TGTGCCAGCAGTTACTCGAACAGCCTAAATTCACCCCTCCACTTT.

V is TRBV11-3 and J is TRBJ2-7; D unresolved. Trimming shortened V by 2 bases and J by 4 bases, and 9 bases separated the two germline ends. This CDR3 has 13 residues. Germline V gives CDR1 SGHNT, CDR2 YENEEA. The CDR3 DNA reads TGTGCCAGCAGCTTAAAGGCGGCGTACGAGCAGTACTTC. Translated, it gives CASSLKAAYEQYF.

This chain joins TRBV28 and TRBJ1-4; 8 nucleotides agree with TRBD1. V was pared by 10 bases and J by 7 bases, with 11 bases of the junction left unmatched. The CDR3 spans 14 residues. Per germline, CDR1 MDHEN and CDR2 SYDVKM. The chain's CDR3 is CATQKGQAGEKLFF. The DNA for the CDR3 is TGTGCCACTCAAAAGGGACAGGCGGGTGAAAAACTGTTTTTT.

The chain uses TRBV12-5 and TRBJ1-3; no firm D call. Germline values: CDR1 LGHNT, CDR2 FRNRAP. CDR3 size: 14 residues. Trimming removed 6 bases from V and 0 bases from J, with 9 bases in between. The CDR3 sequence is CASGLGISGNTIYF. DNA of the CDR3: TGTGCTAGTGGACTAGGGATCTCTGGAAACACCATATATTTT.

The chain uses TRBV5-1 and TRBJ1-3; perhaps TRBD1 as D (5 bases). The CDR3 covers 16 residues. Germline V gives CDR1 SGHRS, CDR2 YFSETQ. The V gene lost 5 bases and the J gene lost 5 bases, with 20 bases spanning the gap. CDR3 nucleotides: TGCGCCAGCAGTATGACGTGGAGGGGTCCAAGAAACACCATATATTTT. It codes for CASSMTWRGPRNTIYF. Supplemented by reference TRBV5-1 and TRBJ1-3, the full variable domain reads KAGVTQTPRYLIKTRGQQVTLSCSPISGHRSVSWYQQTPGQGLQFLFEYFSETQRNKGNFPGRFSGRQFSNSRSEMNVSTLELGDSALYLCASSMTWRGPRNTIYFGEGSWLTVV.

CDR3 sequence reads: CASSALRDPLNTEAFF. The CDR3 bases are TGCGCCAGCAGCGCCTTGCGGGACCCTCTGAACACTGAAGCTTTCTTT. The chain is built from TRBV5-1 and TRBJ1-1; TRBD1 might be the D (5 bases). From germline, CDR1 is SGHRS and CDR2 YFSETQ. With 4 bases removed from V and 0 bases from J, the gap between germline ends came to 16 bases. The CDR3 runs 16 residues.

The chain recombines TRBV25-1 with TRBJ1-2; D possibly corresponds to TRBD1 (6 bases). V dropped 4 bases and J dropped 3 bases, with 9 bases sitting between them. The CDR3 spans 13 residues. Germline values: CDR1 MGHDK, CDR2 SYGVNS. In DNA, the CDR3 is TGTGCCAGCAGTGCGGCAGGGGACTATGGCTACACCTTC. It encodes CASSAAGDYGYTF.

The V and J genes are TRBV3-1 (or the pseudogene TRBV3-2) and TRBJ2-2; 12 bases are a match to TRBD2. J was trimmed by 7 bases and V by 4 bases; bases with no gene match: 16. CDR1 LGHDT and CDR2 YNNKEL come from the germline V gene (reference sequence). This CDR3 is built from 19 residues. The CDR3 sequence: CASSRTRLGLAGRGGELFF. The CDR3 DNA sequence: TGTGCCAGCAGCCGCACAAGGCTCGGACTAGCGGGACGGGGCGGGGAGCTGTTTTTT.

The chain carries TRBV5-5 and TRBJ2-1; TRBD2 aligns across 9 bases. CDR1 is SGHKS, CDR2 YYEKEE, per germline (reference sequence). This CDR3 contains 15 residues. Trimming took 2 bases from V and 5 from J; bases not matched to a gene: 5. CDR3 nucleotide sequence: TGTGCCAGCAGCTTTTTGGCTAGCGGGAACAATGAGCAGTTCTTC. As protein: CASSFLASGNNEQFF.